Listed here is a single T cell receptor (beta chain). Sequencing used immunoSEQ multiplex PCR; TCRdb keeps in-frame clones, though not all of them. Here the sample spans roughly 32,000 clones, roughly 82% being singletons. The data belong to a study of PD-L1 blockade in urothelial cancer. Turning to the study itself: T cells were recovered from blood samples at a median of around 130,000.

The CDR3 covers 16 residues. Per germline, CDR1 SGHTS and CDR2 YDEGEE. V lost 2 bases and J 0 bases, leaving 12 bases between the germline ends. The starting material was PBMCs, obtained around atezolizumab (anti-PD-L1) treatment. The sequence came from a man in his sixties with urothelial cancer. The V and J genes are TRBV5-8 and TRBJ1-5, with D perhaps matching TRBD1 (6 bases). DNA for the CDR3: TGTGCCAGCAGCTTAGGACAGACTCTTAGCAATCAGCCCCAGCATTTT. Its protein product is CASSLGQTLSNQPQHF.